Each of the 29 T cell receptor beta chains below was sequenced from the same sample in a study of radiation and T cells in renal cell carcinoma. Time point defined: baseline pretreatment blood. Treatment meaning: 15 Gy SBRT to primary tumor, nephrectomy 4 weeks later. Only in-frame clones appear in the TCRdb table, and some are missing; sequencing was by immunoSEQ multiplex PCR. The sample holds about 140,000 clones, roughly 80% seen once. Sample: blood, taken from a patient whose treatment included radiotherapy and nephrectomy. These receptors were collected from a woman aged 50 to 65 with renal cell carcinoma.

The V and J genes are TRBV6-5 and TRBJ2-3; 8 bases map to TRBD2. V lost 6 bases, J lost 2 bases, and 7 bases stayed unmatched. Germline values: CDR1 MNHEY, CDR2 SVGAGI. The CDR3 consists of 15 residues. The CDR3 loop is CASSRSGEFTDTQYF. CDR3 nucleotides: TGTGCCAGCAGCCGTAGCGGGGAGTTCACAGATACGCAGTATTTT.

The chain combines TRBV2 with TRBJ1-2; D is unresolved. V gave up 0 bases and J gave up 3 bases, with 11 bases separating them. CDR1 and CDR2 (germline): SNHLY, FYNNEI. The CDR3 has 15 residues. CDR3 region: CASSEAAGDHYGYTF. Here the CDR3 DNA reads TGTGCCAGCAGTGAAGCCGCGGGTGACCACTATGGCTACACCTTC.

This clone was seen only a few times. CDR3 residues: CASSYSGRQETQYF. The CDR3 nucleotides read TGTGCCAGCAGTTACTCGGGTCGGCAAGAGACCCAGTACTTC. The chain joins TRBV6-5 to TRBJ2-5, with D unresolved. This CDR3 has 14 residues. Per germline, CDR1 MNHEY and CDR2 SVGAGI. Trimming removed 0 bases at V and 2 bases at J, with 7 bases between.

This chain connects TRBV7-2 to TRBJ2-3; 10 bases line up with TRBD1. Germline V gene sequence: CDR1 SGHTA, CDR2 FQGNSA. V lost 5 bases, J lost 6 bases, and 11 bases stayed unmatched. This CDR3 region has 16 residues. CDR3 bases: TGTGCCAGCAGCACTAGGGAGACAGGGGGCGCGGATACGCAGTATTTT. It translates to CASSTRETGGADTQYF.

This clone was seen just once. The gene calls are TRBV7-8 and TRBJ1-5; 9 bases map to TRBD1. This CDR3 contains 16 residues. CDR1 and CDR2 from the germline V gene are SGHVS and FQNEAQ. With 2 bases clipped from V and 2 bases from J, the junction kept 4 bases outside the gene matches. CDR3 coding DNA: TGTGCCAGCAGCTTAACAGGGGGCCGGGGCAATCAGCCCCAGCATTTT. Amino acids: CASSLTGGRGNQPQHF. Together with reference TRBV7-8 and TRBJ1-5, the CDR3 gives the full variable domain: GAGVSQSPRYKVAKRGQDVALRCDPISGHVSLFWYQQALGQGPEFLTYFQNEAQLDKSGLPSDRFFAERPEGSVSTLKIQRTQQEDSAVYLCASSLTGGRGNQPQHFGDGTRLSIL.

J is TRBJ2-4 and V is TRBV11-2, with 8 bases that match TRBD2. The CDR3 totals 14 residues. With 4 bases clipped from V and 11 bases from J, the junction kept 10 bases outside the gene matches. Germline CDR1 SGHAT, CDR2 FQNNGV. CDR3 sequence: CASSSGLAGAFQYF. CDR3 nucleotides: TGTGCCAGCAGCTCCGGACTAGCCGGGGCGTTTCAGTACTTC.

In this sample, this clone turned up once. The CDR3 protein is CASSLGGSQSGGKLFF. The CDR3 DNA reads as TGTGCCAGCAGCTTGGGCGGCTCTCAGTCAGGGGGAAAACTGTTTTTT. The chain has TRBV5-5 and TRBJ1-4; 7 bases match TRBD1. The CDR3 extends over 16 amino acids. Unmatched junction bases numbered 12, after V lost 0 bases and J lost 10 bases. Germline lookup yields CDR1 SGHKS and CDR2 YYEKEE (reference sequence).

The chain joins TRBV2 to TRBJ1-5; D is possibly TRBD1 (5 bases). The V end lost 8 bases, the J end lost 0 bases, and 14 bases lay between the germline ends. The CDR3 totals 15 residues. The germline V gene encodes CDR1 SNHLY and CDR2 FYNNEI. CDR3 residues: CASRAKDNSNQPQHF. The CDR3 nucleotides are TGTGCCAGCCGGGCGAAGGACAATAGCAATCAGCCCCAGCATTTT.

This chain uses TRBV9 with TRBJ1-6; D remains unclear. The CDR3 length is 14 residues. From germline, CDR1 is SGDLS and CDR2 YYNGEE. V was shortened by 0 bases and J by 10 bases, with 11 bases between the two germline ends. CDR3: CASSVVELGSPLHF. The CDR3 nucleotides read TGTGCCAGCAGCGTAGTGGAGCTCGGGTCACCCCTCCACTTT.

The rearrangement uses TRBV6-6 and TRBJ1-3, with D unresolved. CDR3 length: 15 residues. CDR1 MNHNY and CDR2 SVGAGI come from the germline V gene (reference sequence). V lost 6 bases to trimming and J lost 2 bases, with 14 bases between them. CDR3 sequence: CASRNPNDPGNTIYF. The CDR3, as DNA: TGTGCCAGCAGAAACCCGAATGATCCTGGAAACACCATATATTTT.

The chain has TRBV11-2 and TRBJ2-7; 7 nucleotides line up with TRBD2. Trimming at V came to 1 base and at J to 2 bases, leaving 5 bases not matched to a gene. Germline V gene lookup returns CDR1 SGHAT and CDR2 FQNNGV. This CDR3 contains 15 residues. CDR3 sequence: CASSLAPGLTYEQYF. CDR3 sequence (DNA): TGTGCCAGCAGCTTAGCCCCGGGACTAACCTACGAGCAGTACTTC.

The chain uses TRBV6-6 and TRBJ1-5; no reliable D call. This CDR3 contains 12 residues. With 6 bases removed from V and 4 bases from J, the gap between germline ends came to 7 bases. Per the germline V gene, CDR1 is MNHNY and CDR2 is SVGAGI (reference sequence). CDR3 region: CASSQANQPQHF. In DNA form, the CDR3 reads TGTGCCAGCAGCCAAGCTAATCAGCCCCAGCATTTT.

Only one count was recorded for this clone. The CDR3 sequence: CASSESLNEQFF. The CDR3 DNA follows: TGTGCCAGCAGTGAATCATTGAATGAGCAGTTCTTC. The chain has TRBV25-1 and TRBJ2-1; D gene uncertain. CDR3 length equals 12 residues. Trimming removed 1 base from V and 7 bases from J, with 5 bases in between. From germline, CDR1 is MGHDK and CDR2 SYGVNS.

The V and J genes are TRBV4-2 and TRBJ2-3; TRBD2 matches at 9 bases. CDR3 length: 15 residues. Germline CDR1 reads LGHNA; CDR2 reads YNFKEQ. V lost 2 bases and J lost 2; bases outside the gene matches: 2. DNA for the CDR3: TGTGCCAGCAGCCAAAGACTAGCGGACACAGATACGCAGTATTTT. Residues: CASSQRLADTDTQYF.

The chain is built from TRBV30 and TRBJ1-1; D is possibly TRBD1 (5 bases). The CDR3 is made up of 15 amino acids. CDR1 is GTSNPN and CDR2 is SVGIG in the germline V gene (reference sequence). Trimming removed 0 bases at V and 1 base at J, with 12 bases between. CDR3: CAWSVWTGGNTEAFF. CDR3 DNA: TGTGCCTGGAGTGTATGGACGGGGGGGAACACTGAAGCTTTCTTT.

This clone was recorded only once. The chain is built from TRBV7-2 and TRBJ2-2, with a possible D match to TRBD1 (7 bases). The ends were cut back, 5 bases at V and 3 bases at J, with 16 bases in the middle. CDR1 and CDR2 (germline): SGHTA, FQGNSA. The CDR3 loop spans 16 amino acids. CDR3 region: CASSALGGQYTGELFF. The CDR3 bases are TGTGCCAGCAGCGCCCTGGGGGGACAGTACACCGGGGAGCTGTTTTTT.

The chain is built from TRBV28 and TRBJ1-1; a weak D match, TRBD1 (6 bases). V shed 5 bases and J shed 1 base, with 14 bases lying between them. The CDR3 runs 15 residues. Germline V gives CDR1 MDHEN, CDR2 SYDVKM. CDR3 nucleotide sequence: TGTGCCAGCAGTCCATGGCAGGGGAGGAACACTGAAGCTTTCTTT. It translates to CASSPWQGRNTEAFF.

The chain carries TRBV2 and TRBJ1-6; D is undetermined. The CDR3 sequence is 16 residues long. Germline CDR1 and CDR2: SNHLY and FYNNEI. The V and J ends lost 6 bases and 7 bases respectively, with 19 bases between them. This CDR3 is CASREWRRGRNSPLHF. CDR3 in DNA: TGTGCCAGCAGAGAGTGGAGGCGCGGGAGGAATTCACCCCTCCACTTT.

This clone was observed a handful of times. The genes are TRBV30 and TRBJ1-2; D is uncertain. V shed 0 bases and J shed 7 bases, with 9 bases lying between them. Germline lookup yields CDR1 GTSNPN and CDR2 SVGIG (reference sequence). The CDR3 is 12 amino acids. This chain's CDR3 is CAWSVERRGYTF. The CDR3 region has the DNA TGTGCCTGGAGTGTAGAGCGGCGTGGCTACACCTTC. Looking up the rest from reference TRBV30 and TRBJ1-2 gives the full variable domain: SQTIHQWPATLVQPVGSPLSLECTVEGTSNPNLYWYRQAAGRGLQLLFYSVGIGQISSEVPQNLSASRPQDRQFILSSKKLLLSDSGFYLCAWSVERRGYTFGSGTRLTVV.

The table lists this clone with a count of one. The chain couples TRBV4-1 to TRBJ2-6; no clear D. V lost 0 bases, J lost 1 base, and 4 bases lay in between. Germline loops: CDR1 MGHRA, CDR2 YSYEKL. CDR3 size: 15 residues. The chain's CDR3 is CASSQERSGANVLTF. For the CDR3, the DNA is TGCGCCAGCAGCCAAGAGAGATCTGGGGCCAACGTCCTGACTTTC.

The genes are TRBV10-2 and TRBJ2-2; D may correspond to TRBD1 or TRBD2 (5 bases each). CDR1 and CDR2 (germline): WSHSY, SAAADI. The CDR3 consists of 15 residues. Trimming took 1 base from V and 4 from J, leaving 10 bases between them. CDR3 in amino acids: CASSEWGAGTGELFF. The CDR3 DNA follows: TGCGCCAGCAGTGAGTGGGGCGCGGGCACCGGGGAGCTGTTTTTT.

The chain links TRBV4-3 to TRBJ2-3, with TRBD1 identical over 7 bases. The CDR3 is 16 residues long. Trimming at V came to 2 bases and at J to 0 bases, leaving 5 bases not matched to a gene. Germline V gene sequence: CDR1 LGHNA, CDR2 YSLEER. Here the CDR3 DNA reads TGCGCCAGCAGCCAAACCGGGACAGAAAGCACAGATACGCAGTATTTT. Its protein is CASSQTGTESTDTQYF.

The chain recombines TRBV6-5 with TRBJ2-7; 13 positions agree with TRBD2. The germline gives CDR1 MNHEY, CDR2 SVGAGI. V was clipped by 4 bases and J by 5 bases; unmatched bases: 5. The CDR3 covers 15 residues. The CDR3 protein is CASSFGGTSGNEQYF. Written as DNA, the CDR3 is TGTGCCAGCAGTTTCGGAGGGACTAGCGGGAACGAGCAGTACTTC.

The chain employs TRBV4-1 and TRBJ2-3; D not resolved. Germline V CDR1 and CDR2: MGHRA, YSYEKL. CDR3 length equals 17 residues. Trimming removed 0 bases at V and 1 base at J, with 14 bases between. CDR3 bases: TGCGCCAGCAGCCAAGATGCCCCAGCAAGCGGCACAGATACGCAGTATTTT. It yields the protein CASSQDAPASGTDTQYF.

The V and J genes are TRBV6-1 and TRBJ2-3; 8 nucleotides line up with TRBD1. This CDR3 has 15 residues. Per the germline V gene, CDR1 is MNHNS and CDR2 is SASEGT. The ends lost 7 bases at V and 0 bases at J; junction bases unmatched: 6. The CDR3 nucleotides are TGTGCCAGCAAGCGGACAGGGTCAAGCACAGATACGCAGTATTTT. The encoded protein is CASKRTGSSTDTQYF.

This chain uses TRBV10-3 with TRBJ2-1; 8 nucleotides match TRBD2. The junction had 14 bases not matched to a gene; V was cut back by 7 bases and J by 9 bases. Per the germline V gene, CDR1 is ENHRY and CDR2 is SYGVKD. This CDR3 contains 15 residues. DNA of the CDR3: TGTGCCATCACCCAGCAGCTAGCGGGTGTTCGTGAGCAGTTCTTC. Protein: CAITQQLAGVREQFF.

With respect to this clone: The same CDR3 arises from other DNA sequences in this sample as well. The chain joins TRBV7-2 to TRBJ1-2, with a weak D call TRBD1 (6 bases). Germline V lookup: CDR1 SGHTA, CDR2 FQGNSA. Trimming cost V 5 bases and J 1 base, with 11 bases left between them. The CDR3 sequence is 14 residues long. CDR3 DNA sequence: TGTGCCAGCAGCCCAGGACAGCTTAACTATGGCTACACCTTC. Protein: CASSPGQLNYGYTF.

V and J are TRBV5-7 and TRBJ2-3, with TRBD2 as a possible D gene (7 bases). TRBV5-7 is designated an ORF whose function remains uncertain. Trimming stripped 3 bases from V and 0 bases from J, with 17 bases between. This CDR3 spans 17 amino acids. The CDR3 reads CASSSRGGVNSTDTQYF. The DNA for the CDR3 is TGTGCCAGCAGCTCGAGGGGGGGAGTGAATAGCACAGATACGCAGTATTTT.

This clone was counted between two and nine times. The rearrangement links TRBV10-3 to TRBJ1-6; D may be TRBD1 (5 bases). CDR1 and CDR2 (germline): ENHRY, SYGVKD. Deletions cut 10 bases from V and 5 bases from J, with 12 bases between. The CDR3 runs to 13 residues. The chain's CDR3 is CATMVGDNSPLHF. In nucleotides, the CDR3 is TGTGCCACCATGGTAGGGGATAATTCACCCCTCCACTTT.